These 11 T cell receptor beta chains share one sample of origin, sequenced in a study of cytomegalovirus exposure and HLA in healthy donors. The PCR contained 60 Vbeta and 13 Jbeta primers. Clones were read by immunoSEQ multiplex PCR, and TCRdb kept only the in-frame ones, dropping some. Of over 150,000 clones in the sample, 65% to 85% were seen once. The source material was PBMCs. The source of these receptors is a woman aged 35 to 49 in good health and CMV-seropositive.

V and J are TRBV7-2 and TRBJ2-3; possible D gene TRBD2, 6 bases. The germline V gene encodes CDR1 SGHTA and CDR2 FQGNSA. Trimming took off 5 bases at V and 4 bases at J, with 10 bases between the two ends. CDR3 size: 13 residues. CDR3 loop: CASSPQRADTQYF. The CDR3 DNA is TGTGCCAGCAGCCCTCAGCGGGCAGATACGCAGTATTTT.

The chain combines TRBV9 with TRBJ1-1; D is uncertain. The CDR3 is 13 amino acids. Deletions cut 7 bases from V and 1 base from J, with 11 bases between. Germline loops: CDR1 SGDLS, CDR2 YYNGEE. CDR3 sequence: CASGGNPNTEAFF. The CDR3 nucleotides read TGTGCCAGCGGAGGGAACCCGAACACTGAAGCTTTCTTT.

The chain recombines TRBV14 with TRBJ2-2; weak D call: TRBD1 (5 bases). CDR3 length: 17 residues. V was trimmed by 0 bases and J by 0 bases, leaving 11 bases between them. Germline-derived CDR1 and CDR2 are SGHDN and FVKESK. CDR3 residues: CASSQERARANTGELFF. In nucleotides, the CDR3 is TGTGCCAGCAGCCAAGAACGGGCCAGGGCGAACACCGGGGAGCTGTTTTTT.

This chain uses TRBV19 with TRBJ2-4, with D perhaps TRBD2 (6 bases). CDR1 and CDR2 (germline): LNHDA, SQIVND (reference sequence). V was shortened by 5 bases and J by 4 bases, with 21 bases between the two germline ends. CDR3 size: 17 residues. The CDR3 DNA reads TGTGCCAGTAGTTCCATGGAGGGGCACCTAATTAAAAACATTCAGTACTTC. As protein: CASSSMEGHLIKNIQYF.

On this clone: One junction end does not reproduce the germline sequence, and a read error may be involved. The chain uses TRBV7-6 and TRBJ2-1; D is unresolved. The CDR3 is 13 residues long. Germline V lookup: CDR1 SGHVS, CDR2 FNYEAQ. For the CDR3, the DNA is TGTGCCAGCAGCTTAGTCCGAGGTAATGGGCAGTTCTTC. Its translation is CASSLVRGNGQFF. Using reference TRBV7-6 and TRBJ2-1 for the parts outside the CDR3, the full variable domain is GAGVSQSPRYKVTKRGQDVALRCDPISGHVSLYWYRQALGQGPEFLTYFNYEAQQDKSGLPNDRFSAERPEGSISTLTIQRTEQRDSAMYRCASSLVRGNGQFFGPGTRLTVL.

V and J are TRBV18 and TRBJ2-2, with 7 positions matching TRBD1. CDR1 and CDR2 from the germline V gene are KGHSH and LQKENI. V lost 3 bases to trimming and J lost 3 bases; unmatched junction nucleotides: 7. The length of the CDR3 is 16 residues. CDR3 residues: CASSPNKGADTGELFF. The CDR3 DNA reads TGTGCCAGCTCACCGAACAAGGGGGCGGACACCGGGGAGCTGTTTTTT.

V is TRBV7-2 and J is TRBJ1-1; D is perhaps TRBD1 (6 bases). Per germline, CDR1 SGHTA and CDR2 FQGNSA. The V gene lost 5 bases and the J gene lost 8 bases, with 18 bases spanning the gap. The length of the CDR3 is 14 residues. CDR3 sequence: CASSTRPTTGEAFF. CDR3 sequence (DNA): TGTGCCAGCAGCACTCGCCCAACCACAGGGGAAGCTTTCTTT.

The CDR3 DNA sequence: TGTGCCAGCTCACCAAGCACTAGCGCTTACGAGCAGTACTTC. It specifies CASSPSTSAYEQYF. This rearrangement joins TRBV18 to TRBJ2-7; TRBD2 matches at 7 bases. With 2 bases clipped from V and 4 bases from J, the junction kept 5 bases outside the gene matches. This CDR3 has 14 residues. Germline V gives CDR1 KGHSH, CDR2 LQKENI.

This clone appeared a few times. The rearrangement uses TRBV7-9 and TRBJ2-3; 14 bases fit TRBD2. Germline V gives CDR1 SEHNR, CDR2 FQNEAQ (reference sequence). CDR3 length equals 17 residues. V trimming: 5 bases; J trimming: 6 bases; junction bases outside the gene matches: 10. The CDR3: CASSPGLAGGGADTQYF. In DNA, the CDR3 is TGTGCCAGCAGCCCCGGACTAGCGGGAGGAGGAGCGGATACGCAGTATTTT.

The chain is built from TRBV9 and TRBJ1-3, with D unresolved. The CDR3 runs 13 residues. Trimming pared 3 bases from V and 4 bases from J, leaving 8 bases between. Germline loops: CDR1 SGDLS, CDR2 YYNGEE. CDR3: CASSGARGNTIYF. For the CDR3, the DNA is TGTGCCAGCAGCGGAGCGAGGGGAAACACCATATATTTT.

The chain carries TRBV14 and TRBJ1-1; D call uncertain. Germline V CDR1 and CDR2: SGHDN, FVKESK. V dropped 0 bases and J dropped 1 base, with 3 bases sitting between them. CDR3 length equals 13 residues. In DNA, the CDR3 is TGTGCCAGCAGCCAAGACTGGAACACTGAAGCTTTCTTT. Amino acids: CASSQDWNTEAFF.